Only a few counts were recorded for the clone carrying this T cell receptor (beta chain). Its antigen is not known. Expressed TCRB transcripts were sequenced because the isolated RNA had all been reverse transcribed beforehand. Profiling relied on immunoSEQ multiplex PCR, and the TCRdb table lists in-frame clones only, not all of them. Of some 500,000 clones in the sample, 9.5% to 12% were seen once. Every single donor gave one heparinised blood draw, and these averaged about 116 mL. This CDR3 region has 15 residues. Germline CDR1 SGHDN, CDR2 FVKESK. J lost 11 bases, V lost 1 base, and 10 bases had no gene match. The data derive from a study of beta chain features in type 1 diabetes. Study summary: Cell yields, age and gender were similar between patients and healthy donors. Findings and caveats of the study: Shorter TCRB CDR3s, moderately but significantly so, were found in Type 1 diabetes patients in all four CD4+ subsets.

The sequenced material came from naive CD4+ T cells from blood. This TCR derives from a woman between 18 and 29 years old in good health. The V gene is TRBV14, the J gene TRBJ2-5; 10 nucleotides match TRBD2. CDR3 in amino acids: CASSQVGLAANDQYF. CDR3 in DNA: TGTGCCAGCAGCCAAGTAGGACTAGCGGCGAATGATCAGTACTTC. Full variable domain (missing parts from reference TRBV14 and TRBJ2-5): EAGVTQFPSHSVIEKGQTVTLRCDPISGHDNLYWYRRVMGKEIKFLLHFVKESKQDESGMPNNRFLAERTGGTYSTLKVQPAELEDSGVYFCASSQVGLAANDQYFGPGTRLLVL.